The text below deals with one TCR beta chain. The data belong to a study of blood T cell repertoires in COVID-19. About the research overall: The origin of the acute and convalescent COVID-19 samples was the United States, Italy and Spain. Sources were T cells, B-cell-depleted T cells, or PBMCs; the material itself was cDNA or gDNA.

Original methodology: Amplification with reference gene primers provided the estimates of nucleated cell counts. Data came from immunoSEQ multiplex PCR; TCRdb stores just in-frame clones and leaves some out. V, J and clone size were drawn from that table, and D and trimming were deduced from the DNA. The sample comprises around 18,000 clones, 77% of which are singletons, and about 15% rests with the top ten. In Seattle, patients joined the study during active infection and were tracked longitudinally. The CDR3 is 17 residues long. Trimming pared 1 base from V and 1 base from J, leaving 17 bases between. CDR1 and CDR2 from the germline V gene are GTSNPN and SVGIG (reference sequence).

Sequenced: peripheral blood. The rearrangement joins TRBV30 to TRBJ1-5; D might be TRBD1 (6 bases). The TCR was taken from a man in his sixties or seventies with COVID-19, enrolled during active disease. The CDR3 region has the DNA TGTGCCTGGAGTGGGCTCGGGGGGGCGATAAGCAATCAGCCCCAGCATTTT. This gives the protein CAWSGLGGAISNQPQHF.